One T cell receptor (beta chain) is described in this entry. In the authors' methods: It was from reference gene primer amplification that nucleated cell counts were estimated. TCRdb's copy holds only in-frame clones and misses some; the assay was immunoSEQ multiplex PCR. V, J and clone size are taken as reported in that table, and D and trimming were inferred from the DNA itself. Seen here are approximately 67,000 clones, 90% to 95% observed once, and the top ten hold less than 8%. The CDR3 loop spans 13 amino acids. Deletions cut 4 bases from V and 1 base from J, with 7 bases between. These data are taken from a study of blood T cell repertoires in COVID-19.

The specimen was peripheral blood. This sequence joins TRBV12-3 or TRBV12-4 and TRBJ2-5, with a weak D call TRBD2 (5 bases). The receptor's source is a human donor in a cohort sampled during active COVID-19. The CDR3 sequence: CASSSGIQETQYF. The DNA for the CDR3 is TGTGCCAGCAGTTCCGGGATCCAAGAGACCCAGTACTTC.